This entry lists 17 T cell receptor beta chains sequenced from one sample in a study of T cells in tuberculosis. Specified time point: new active TB diagnosis, blood taken before or within 7 days of starting treatment. The assay was immunoSEQ multiplex PCR, and TCRdb's table has in-frame clones only and misses some. The sample consists of tens of thousands of clones, 90% to 95% of them appearing once. Sequenced material: PBMCs, taken at tuberculosis diagnosis. These TCRs come from an adult with tuberculosis.

This sequence joins TRBV18 and TRBJ1-1; D call uncertain. This CDR3 comprises 15 residues. V dropped 1 base and J dropped 5 bases, with 14 bases sitting between them. Germline CDR1 and CDR2: KGHSH and LQKENI. The DNA for the CDR3 is TGTGCCAGCTCACCACTAGAGGGAGGGTGGACTGAAGCTTTCTTT. It specifies CASSPLEGGWTEAFF. Complete variable domain (other parts from reference TRBV18 and TRBJ1-1): NAGVMQNPRHLVRRRGQEARLRCSPMKGHSHVYWYRQLPEEGLKFMVYLQKENIIDESGMPKERFSAEFPKEGPSILRIQQVVRGDSAAYFCASSPLEGGWTEAFFGQGTRLTVV.

V and J are TRBV9 and TRBJ2-3, with 13 bases that match TRBD2. V was pared by 0 bases and J by 3 bases, with 16 bases of the junction left unmatched. CDR3 length: 21 residues. In germline, CDR1 is SGDLS, CDR2 YYNGEE. The CDR3 is CASSVGLKSGLAGEGTDTQYF. CDR3 bases: TGTGCCAGCAGCGTAGGCCTGAAATCAGGACTAGCGGGAGAAGGAACAGATACGCAGTATTTT. The full variable domain, with the rest looked up from reference TRBV9 and TRBJ2-3, is DSGVTQTPKHLITATGQRVTLRCSPRSGDLSVYWYQQSLDQGLQFLIQYYNGEERAKGNILERFSAQQFPDLHSELNLSSLELGDSALYFCASSVGLKSGLAGEGTDTQYFGPGTRLTVL.

This rearrangement joins TRBV7-3 to TRBJ2-3; 10 bases map to TRBD2. The CDR3 length is 15 residues. V was clipped by 2 bases and J by 7 bases; unmatched bases: 6. CDR1 is SGHTA, CDR2 FQGTGA, per germline. CDR3 bases: TGTGCCAGCAGCTTACGAGCGGGAGGGCCATATACGCAGTATTTT. This encodes CASSLRAGGPYTQYF.

The genes are TRBV7-6 and TRBJ1-2, with TRBD1 matching 9 bases. The J segment lost 8 bases and the V segment lost 2 bases, leaving 12 bases of the junction unmatched. Germline V gene lookup returns CDR1 SGHVS and CDR2 FNYEAQ. The CDR3 runs to 16 residues. CDR3 nucleotide sequence: TGTGCCAGCAGCTTACTTGAGGGACAGGGTCTTTTAGGCTACACCTTC. Protein product: CASSLLEGQGLLGYTF. Using reference TRBV7-6 and TRBJ1-2 for the parts outside the CDR3, the full variable domain is GAGVSQSPRYKVTKRGQDVALRCDPISGHVSLYWYRQALGQGPEFLTYFNYEAQQDKSGLPNDRFSAERPEGSISTLTIQRTEQRDSAMYRCASSLLEGQGLLGYTFGSGTRLTVV.

The chain joins TRBV15 to TRBJ1-2; D remains ambiguous. V was cut by 0 bases and J by 4 bases, with 12 bases left in between. The CDR3 length is 15 residues. Germline assignment: CDR1 LNHNV and CDR2 YYDKDF (reference sequence). CDR3 region: CATSRDVGRSYGYTF. CDR3 nucleotide sequence: TGTGCCACCAGCAGAGATGTTGGGAGGAGCTATGGCTACACCTTC.

V gene TRBV14 combines with J gene TRBJ1-6; unclear D gene. V lost 1 base to trimming and J lost 0 bases, with 4 bases between them. The V gene's germline CDR1 is SGHDN and CDR2 FVKESK. There are 15 residues in the CDR3. CDR3 in amino acids: CASSQGPSYNSPLHF. The CDR3, as DNA: TGTGCCAGCAGCCAAGGGCCCTCCTATAATTCACCCCTCCACTTT. Using reference TRBV14 and TRBJ1-6 for the parts outside the CDR3, the full variable domain is EAGVTQFPSHSVIEKGQTVTLRCDPISGHDNLYWYRRVMGKEIKFLLHFVKESKQDESGMPNNRFLAERTGGTYSTLKVQPAELEDSGVYFCASSQGPSYNSPLHFGNGTRLTVT.

The V and J genes are TRBV6-6 and TRBJ1-5; D may be TRBD1 (5 bases). The V end was cut by 7 bases, the J end by 0 bases, with 16 bases between. The germline CDR1 and CDR2 sequences are MNHNY and SVGAGI (reference sequence). The CDR3 loop spans 16 amino acids. The CDR3 sequence: CASNLGTPNSNQPQHF. Here the CDR3 DNA reads TGTGCCAGCAACCTCGGGACTCCCAATAGCAATCAGCCCCAGCATTTT.

This chain uses TRBV28 with TRBJ2-3; D unclear. Trimming left V 2 bases short and J 0 bases short, with 12 bases between. The CDR3 runs 16 residues. Germline V gene data show CDR1 as MDHEN and CDR2 as SYDVKM. The CDR3 coding sequence is TGTGCCAGCAGTTTACCCCCCCTCCTCAGCACAGATACGCAGTATTTT. As protein: CASSLPPLLSTDTQYF.

The CDR3 region has the DNA TGTGCCAGCAGTTTACCGGGGGTAAACTCCTACGAGCAGTACTTC. This translates into CASSLPGVNSYEQYF. V gene TRBV28 combines with J gene TRBJ2-7; tentative D call: TRBD2 (6 bases). The germline V gene encodes CDR1 MDHEN and CDR2 SYDVKM. Between the trimmed V and J ends, which lost 2 bases and 0 bases, there was a span of 11 bases. CDR3 length: 15 amino acids.

The chain links TRBV6-4 to TRBJ1-1; TRBD1 might be the D (6 bases). The germline V gene has CDR1 MRHNA and CDR2 SNTAGT. Trimming took 8 bases from V and 5 from J, leaving 18 bases between them. The CDR3 is 14 residues long. DNA for the CDR3: TGTGCCAGCCGGGACACATCATGGGGGACTGAAGCTTTCTTT. This translates into CASRDTSWGTEAFF.

This rearrangement joins TRBV9 to TRBJ1-1; D uncertain. V was trimmed by 1 base and J by 0 bases, leaving 4 bases between them. This CDR3 contains 13 residues. Germline lookup yields CDR1 SGDLS and CDR2 YYNGEE. As DNA, the CDR3 is TGTGCCAGCAGCGTATCTTTGAACACTGAAGCTTTCTTT. Translated: CASSVSLNTEAFF.

The chain joins TRBV28 to TRBJ1-2; maybe TRBD1 (5 bases). CDR1 and CDR2 from the germline V gene are MDHEN and SYDVKM. Trimming shortened V by 2 bases and J by 7 bases, and 14 bases separated the two germline ends. The CDR3 totals 14 residues. The CDR3 protein is CASSLGALDLGYTF. CDR3 nucleotide sequence: TGTGCCAGCAGTTTAGGGGCCTTGGACCTTGGCTACACCTTC.

V usage is TRBV4-1 and J usage is TRBJ2-5, with TRBD2 as a possible D gene (6 bases). The CDR3 has 18 residues. The V gene's germline CDR1 is MGHRA and CDR2 YSYEKL. Trimming removed 0 bases from V and 2 bases from J, with 19 bases in between. The CDR3 DNA reads as TGCGCCAGCAGCCAAGAACTGGGGGGACCCCGACTACAAGAGACCCAGTACTTC. It yields the protein CASSQELGGPRLQETQYF.

V gene TRBV11-3 combines with J gene TRBJ1-5; no clear D. The CDR3 runs 16 residues. Germline lookup yields CDR1 SGHNT and CDR2 YENEEA. V lost 0 bases and J lost 0, with 9 bases in between. The CDR3 reads CASSLEAGYSNQPQHF. In DNA form, the CDR3 reads TGTGCCAGCAGCTTAGAGGCAGGCTATAGCAATCAGCCCCAGCATTTT.

This clone was observed a single time. The V and J genes are TRBV5-1 and TRBJ1-1; no clear D. The CDR3 extends over 12 amino acids. In germline, CDR1 is SGHRS, CDR2 YFSETQ. Trimming pared 0 bases from V and 8 bases from J, leaving 8 bases between. The CDR3 bases are TGCGCCAGCAGCTTGGTGGGCAGGGAAGCTTTCTTT. The encoded protein is CASSLVGREAFF.

This clone was detected once. The chain recombines TRBV5-6 with TRBJ2-7, with 8 bases lining up with TRBD1. This CDR3 comprises 14 residues. The V gene's germline CDR1 is SGHDT and CDR2 YYEEEE. The V segment lost 2 bases and the J segment 3 bases; nucleotides outside the gene matches: 4. Here the CDR3 DNA reads TGTGCCAGCAGCTTCGGACAGGGCTTCTACGAGCAGTACTTC. Translated, it gives CASSFGQGFYEQYF.

J is TRBJ1-5 and V is TRBV6-5; possible D gene TRBD1, 5 bases. Germline lookup yields CDR1 MNHEY and CDR2 SVGAGI. The ends were cut back, 10 bases at V and 6 bases at J, with 16 bases in the middle. The CDR3 runs 13 residues. DNA for the CDR3: TGTGCCACTTCGCGGGACGGGAGTCAGCCCCAGCATTTT. Translating gives CATSRDGSQPQHF.